This entry features one T cell receptor beta chain sequence. The antigen remains unidentified. This CDR3 region has 15 residues. Germline CDR1 and CDR2: GTSNPN and SVGIG (reference sequence). Trimming stripped 1 base from V and 4 bases from J, with 14 bases between. It was cDNA, reverse transcribed from extracted RNA, that served as the sequencing template. TCRdb's copy holds only in-frame clones and misses some; the assay was immunoSEQ multiplex PCR. Of about 140,000 clones listed, around 82% are singletons. Described treatment: oral pan-JAK inhibitor, 5-10 mg twice daily. Lesional scalp tissue (obtained by punch biopsy) and peripheral blood were collected from alopecia areata patients. Sorting of CD4+ and CD8+ T cells was performed on PBMCs. The entry originates in a study of CD8+ T cells in alopecia areata. Background on the study: Treatment of the treated patients consisted of oral tofacitinib, 5 to 10 mg twice daily.

Study-wide findings and caveats: In lesional scalp, particularly from alopecia totalis/universalis, clonality was higher than in normal scalp.

Sequences were derived from CD8+ T cells sorted from blood, sampled at week 4, from a patient treated with tofacitinib. This receptor was obtained from a human donor with alopecia areata. The rearrangement joins TRBV30 to TRBJ2-1; D may be TRBD2 (5 bases). CDR3 region: CAWSAEGGKYNEQFF. For the CDR3, the DNA is TGTGCCTGGAGTGCCGAGGGCGGAAAATACAATGAGCAGTTCTTC. The full variable domain, its missing parts supplied by reference TRBV30 and TRBJ2-1, is SQTIHQWPATLVQPVGSPLSLECTVEGTSNPNLYWYRQAAGRGLQLLFYSVGIGQISSEVPQNLSASRPQDRQFILSSKKLLLSDSGFYLCAWSAEGGKYNEQFFGPGTRLTVL.